The 28 T cell receptor beta chains given below trace back to one sample, sequenced in a study of T cell changes during pregnancy in multiple sclerosis. Using immunoSEQ multiplex PCR, the repertoire was profiled, and TCRdb retains in-frame clones only, with some absent. The data show almost 20,000 clones, more than 80% seen once. The sample in question was CD8+ T cells from peripheral blood mononuclear cells, obtained in the third trimester of pregnancy. The origin of the receptors is a female donor in good health, enrolled as a control in a pregnancy study.

The rearrangement joins TRBV10-3 to TRBJ1-2; D is unclear. This CDR3 region has 16 residues. CDR1 is ENHRY and CDR2 is SYGVKD in the germline V gene. With 0 bases removed from V and 0 bases from J, the gap between germline ends came to 11 bases. Here the CDR3 reads CAISESANTANYGYTF. The DNA of the CDR3 is TGTGCCATCAGTGAGTCGGCTAATACAGCTAACTATGGCTACACCTTC.

The rearrangement uses TRBV4-1 and TRBJ1-1; D is ambiguous. V shed 0 bases and J shed 11 bases, with 10 bases lying between them. The CDR3 has 12 amino acids. The germline V gene encodes CDR1 MGHRA and CDR2 YSYEKL. The chain's CDR3 is CASSQDTGRAFF. The CDR3 DNA reads as TGCGCCAGCAGCCAAGATACGGGAAGGGCTTTCTTT.

The chain has TRBV29-1 and TRBJ2-1; 10 positions match TRBD1. V lost 7 bases and J lost 0; bases outside the gene matches: 0. The V gene's germline CDR1 is SQVTM and CDR2 ANQGSEA. CDR3 length equals 13 residues. The CDR3 DNA is TGCAGCGGACAGGGGGCCTCCTACAATGAGCAGTTCTTC. Protein sequence: CSGQGASYNEQFF.

Within the sample, this clone is medium-sized (0.01 to 0.1%). V usage is TRBV10-3 and J usage is TRBJ2-5, with D hard to call. V was shortened by 3 bases and J by 0 bases, with 11 bases between the two germline ends. Germline values: CDR1 ENHRY, CDR2 SYGVKD. CDR3 size: 15 residues. The CDR3 DNA sequence: TGTGCCATCAGTGAACCCACGGAGTACCAAGAGACCCAGTACTTC. Its protein product is CAISEPTEYQETQYF.

This clone occurred once. This chain links TRBV6-6 with TRBJ2-5; 11 bases are a match to TRBD2. Trimming cost V 7 bases and J 3 bases; bases outside gene matches: 4. CDR1 and CDR2 (germline): MNHNY, SVGAGI (reference sequence). This CDR3 has 14 residues. The CDR3 is CASTGTSGEETQYF. DNA of the CDR3: TGTGCCAGCACCGGGACTAGCGGAGAAGAGACCCAGTACTTC.

Only a few counts were recorded for this clone. The chain uses TRBV4-3 and TRBJ2-3, with 9 bases aligning to TRBD2. Losses at the gene ends were 0 bases for V and 5 bases for J; bases not matched to a gene: 15. In germline, CDR1 is LGHNA, CDR2 YSLEER. The CDR3 totals 19 residues. CDR3 nucleotide sequence: TGCGCCAGCAGCCAAGAAAACAGCGGGGGGCTTGTTGGGGGAGATACGCAGTATTTT. Amino acid sequence: CASSQENSGGLVGGDTQYF.

In DNA, the CDR3 is TGTGCCAGCAGTTACAGCCGGACACCGAGGACTGAAGCTTTCTTT. This codes for CASSYSRTPRTEAFF. The rearrangement joins TRBV6-5 to TRBJ1-1; TRBD1 is a possible D gene (5 bases). Trimming cost V 2 bases and J 5 bases, with 15 bases left between them. The CDR3 loop spans 15 amino acids. Germline V CDR1 and CDR2: MNHEY, SVGAGI.

The V call is TRBV7-8, the J call TRBJ1-5; a possible D gene is TRBD1 (6 bases). CDR3 length: 16 amino acids. V lost 5 bases and J lost 2, with 16 bases in between. Germline CDR1 reads SGHVS; CDR2 reads FQNEAQ. CDR3 region: CASSELLPGGNQPQHF. CDR3 coding DNA: TGTGCCAGCAGCGAACTATTACCAGGGGGCAATCAGCCCCAGCATTTT.

This sequence joins TRBV2 and TRBJ2-7, with 9 positions matching TRBD1. Germline CDR1 reads SNHLY; CDR2 reads FYNNEI. The CDR3 has 16 amino acids. Trimming cost V 4 bases and J 2 bases; bases outside gene matches: 9. For the CDR3, the DNA is TGTGCCAGCAGTGGCAACCCCGGGACAGGGACCTACGAGCAGTACTTC. Translating it yields CASSGNPGTGTYEQYF.

This clone was detected once. The chain carries TRBV4-3 and TRBJ2-1; a possible D gene is TRBD2 (5 bases). V gave up 3 bases and J gave up 5 bases, with 17 bases separating them. Germline loops: CDR1 LGHNA, CDR2 YSLEER. The CDR3 sequence is 16 residues long. The CDR3 DNA is TGCGCCAGCAGCCAGGAAGGACTCTACAATGACAATGAGCAGTTCTTC. This sequence encodes CASSQEGLYNDNEQFF.

This chain uses TRBV18 with TRBJ1-5, with 8 bases identical to TRBD1. The ends lost 6 bases at V and 0 bases at J; junction bases unmatched: 4. The CDR3 extends over 15 amino acids. CDR1 KGHSH and CDR2 LQKENI come from the germline V gene. This chain's CDR3 is CASSSDRDSNQPQHF. CDR3 nucleotides: TGTGCCAGCTCTTCGGACAGGGATAGCAATCAGCCCCAGCATTTT.

The chain carries TRBV7-8 and TRBJ2-7; 9 nucleotides line up with TRBD1. The CDR3 is made up of 16 amino acids. Germline values: CDR1 SGHVS, CDR2 FQNEAQ. V shed 1 base and J 2 bases; nucleotides not matched to a gene: 6. The CDR3, as DNA: TGTGCCAGCAGCTTAGGAGGGGACAGGGTGGCCTACGAGCAGTACTTC. The encoded protein is CASSLGGDRVAYEQYF.

The chain employs TRBV7-2 and TRBJ1-4; D perhaps matches TRBD1 (5 bases). The CDR3 loop spans 15 amino acids. V shed 5 bases and J shed 1 base, with 11 bases lying between them. Germline loops: CDR1 SGHTA, CDR2 FQGNSA. This chain's CDR3 is CASSPPDRTNEKLFF. The CDR3 region has the DNA TGTGCCAGCAGCCCCCCCGACAGAACTAATGAAAAACTGTTTTTT.

The chain carries TRBV4-3 and TRBJ2-5, with 8 bases lining up with TRBD2. This CDR3 spans 17 amino acids. The germline CDR1 and CDR2 sequences are LGHNA and YSLEER. Trimming removed 4 bases from V and 5 bases from J; junction bases left unmatched: 15. The CDR3: CASSPSIVAGLRETQYF. The CDR3 DNA sequence: TGCGCCAGCAGCCCATCAATAGTAGCGGGGCTCCGGGAGACCCAGTACTTC.

The chain carries TRBV15 and TRBJ2-3; TRBD2 matches 8 bases. The CDR3 runs 15 residues. Germline assignment: CDR1 LNHNV and CDR2 YYDKDF (reference sequence). V dropped 4 bases and J dropped 6; count of bases not matched to a gene: 9. CDR3 loop: CATSIFSGGPDTQYF. CDR3 bases: TGTGCCACCAGCATCTTCTCGGGGGGGCCTGATACGCAGTATTTT.

V and J are TRBV7-8 and TRBJ2-2; TRBD2 aligns across 16 bases. Germline V gene lookup returns CDR1 SGHVS and CDR2 FQNEAQ. V trimming: 5 bases; J trimming: 6 bases; junction bases outside the gene matches: 6. This CDR3 is 17 amino acids long. The CDR3 reads CASSGGLAGGPAGELFF. For the CDR3, the DNA is TGTGCCAGCAGCGGGGGACTAGCGGGGGGGCCGGCCGGGGAGCTGTTTTTT.

This rearrangement joins TRBV6-6 to TRBJ2-7, with a tentative D call TRBD2 (6 bases). The length of the CDR3 is 13 residues. V lost 6 bases to trimming and J lost 2 bases, with 11 bases between them. The V gene's germline CDR1 is MNHNY and CDR2 SVGAGI (reference sequence). CDR3 nucleotide sequence: TGTGCCAGCAGCCTCACGGGGGCCTACGAGCAGTACTTC. As protein: CASSLTGAYEQYF.

This chain connects TRBV4-1 to TRBJ2-1; 7 positions agree with TRBD2. CDR3 length: 14 residues. V was clipped by 6 bases and J by 7 bases; unmatched bases: 9. In germline, CDR1 is MGHRA, CDR2 YSYEKL. CDR3 in DNA: TGCGCCAGCAGTCCCGGGACTACCGCGAATGAGCAGTTCTTC. Its protein is CASSPGTTANEQFF.

The gene calls are TRBV28 and TRBJ2-5, with D possibly matching TRBD1 (5 bases). The V gene's germline CDR1 is MDHEN and CDR2 SYDVKM. The CDR3 runs to 14 residues. V shed 6 bases and J shed 3 bases, with 14 bases lying between them. CDR3 nucleotides: TGTGCCAGCAGCCCGAGACTGGACAAAGAGACCCAGTACTTC. This encodes CASSPRLDKETQYF. The variable domain in full, completed from reference TRBV28 and TRBJ2-5, reads DVKVTQSSRYLVKRTGEKVFLECVQDMDHENMFWYRQDPGLGLRLIYFSYDVKMKEKGDIPEGYSVSREKKERFSLILESASTNQTSMYLCASSPRLDKETQYFGPGTRLLVL.

This chain uses TRBV7-2 with TRBJ1-2; TRBD1 matches 7 bases. CDR1 is SGHTA, CDR2 FQGNSA, per germline. Losses at the gene ends were 5 bases for V and 4 bases for J; bases not matched to a gene: 10. CDR3 length: 15 amino acids. CDR3 amino acids: CASSPYLGGSYGYTF. In DNA form, the CDR3 reads TGTGCCAGCAGCCCCTACCTAGGGGGCTCCTATGGCTACACCTTC.

The genes are TRBV5-6 and TRBJ2-1, with D hard to call. CDR1 and CDR2 from the germline V gene are SGHDT and YYEEEE. This CDR3 has 12 residues. V was shortened by 4 bases and J by 4 bases, with 6 bases between the two germline ends. The CDR3 DNA follows: TGTGCCAGCAGCGCGTCGTACAATGAGCAGTTCTTC. This sequence encodes CASSASYNEQFF.

This clone was seen only once. V gene TRBV19 combines with J gene TRBJ2-1; the match to TRBD2 covers 7 bases. This CDR3 contains 14 residues. Germline V gene sequence: CDR1 LNHDA, CDR2 SQIVND (reference sequence). Unmatched junction bases numbered 6, after V lost 7 bases and J lost 3 bases. CDR3 protein: CASNSGDYYNEQFF. The CDR3 coding sequence is TGTGCCAGTAACAGCGGGGACTACTACAATGAGCAGTTCTTC.

In the case of this clone: The identical CDR3 is also encoded by other nucleotide sequences in the sample. The chain uses TRBV27 and TRBJ1-1, with 7 positions matching TRBD1. CDR3 length equals 13 residues. Losses at the gene ends were 2 bases for V and 4 bases for J; bases not matched to a gene: 1. From germline, CDR1 is MNHEY and CDR2 SMNVEV (reference sequence). The CDR3 reads CASSLDRATEAFF. CDR3 nucleotide sequence: TGTGCCAGCAGTTTAGACAGGGCCACTGAAGCTTTCTTT.

This clone is classed as medium-sized. The chain couples TRBV19 to TRBJ1-5; a weak D match, TRBD1 (5 bases). The CDR3 contains 14 residues. Germline V gene sequence: CDR1 LNHDA, CDR2 SQIVND (reference sequence). Trimming shortened V by 9 bases and J by 0 bases, and 12 bases separated the two germline ends. The CDR3 here is CASDSFGSNQPQHF. In DNA form, the CDR3 reads TGTGCCAGCGACAGCTTTGGTAGCAATCAGCCCCAGCATTTT. The full variable domain, in which reference TRBV19 and TRBJ1-5 provide the parts outside the CDR3, is DGGITQSPKYLFRKEGQNVTLSCEQNLNHDAMYWYRQDPGQGLRLIYYSQIVNDFQKGDIAEGYSVSREKKESFPLTVTSAQKNPTAFYLCASDSFGSNQPQHFGDGTRLSIL.

J is TRBJ2-7 and V is TRBV28, with D possibly being TRBD2 (5 bases). Germline CDR1 and CDR2: MDHEN and SYDVKM. The germline V and J ends were trimmed by 7 bases and 7 bases, with 17 bases remaining between them. The CDR3 runs 13 residues. The CDR3 sequence is CASIGPKDWEQYF. The CDR3 DNA is TGTGCCAGCATCGGACCCAAGGACTGGGAGCAGTACTTC.

V usage is TRBV5-6 and J usage is TRBJ1-1; no definite D call. Germline-derived CDR1 and CDR2 are SGHDT and YYEEEE. The CDR3 is 11 amino acids. V lost 2 bases to trimming and J lost 4 bases, with 3 bases between them. For the CDR3, the DNA is TGTGCCAGCAGCTTCGGCACTGAAGCTTTCTTT. As protein: CASSFGTEAFF.

This clone was counted between two and nine times. The chain has TRBV10-3 and TRBJ1-1, with unresolved D. V lost 6 bases and J 9 bases, leaving 11 bases between the germline ends. CDR3 length: 11 residues. The germline CDR1 and CDR2 sequences are ENHRY and SYGVKD. The chain's CDR3 is CAIREDSQAFF. DNA for the CDR3: TGTGCCATCAGAGAAGACTCTCAAGCTTTCTTT.

The chain is built from TRBV6-1 and TRBJ2-7, with 7 bases that match TRBD1. The length of the CDR3 is 15 residues. The junction had 4 bases not matched to a gene; V was cut back by 0 bases and J by 2 bases. Germline V lookup: CDR1 MNHNS, CDR2 SASEGT. CDR3: CASSEADRMAYEQYF. CDR3 bases: TGTGCCAGCAGTGAAGCGGACAGGATGGCCTACGAGCAGTACTTC.